This T cell receptor (beta chain) comes out of a study of cytomegalovirus exposure and HLA in healthy donors. Study-level background: The same platform was used for the roughly 130 validation repertoires as for the approximately 630 first-cohort repertoires, as reported in a later analysis.

As for this clone: What it recognizes is unknown.

Clones were sequenced by immunoSEQ multiplex PCR, and TCRdb holds only the in-frame ones, with some missing. This sample has around 130,000 clones; 88% occur once, and the top ten carry 1.4% to 1.5%. Study-level findings and limits: Researchers catalogued around 150 TCR beta chains as cytomegalovirus-associated.

This CDR3 has 14 amino acids. Per germline, CDR1 MNHEY and CDR2 SMNVEV (reference sequence). V lost 5 bases and J lost 6; bases outside the gene matches: 5. The TCR comes from a young man in good health and CMV-seronegative. V is TRBV27 and J is TRBJ2-7, with TRBD2 identical over 12 bases. Sequences were obtained from PBMCs. In nucleotides, the CDR3 is TGTGCCAGCAGTGAAACTAGCGGGAGGCGCGAGCAGTACTTC. This translates into CASSETSGRREQYF.